This TCR beta chain was recorded in a study of blood T cells in healthy people across ages. For the second PCR, which ran for about 6 to 11 cycles, a sample-barcoded 5' primer and a J-beta primer mix were used. TCRdb recomputed calls from the 5' RACE reads with MiXCR, one row per CDR3 protein. The sample yields 1.5 million to 2 million distinct CDR3 sequences, 49% seen once. The CDR3 totals 13 residues. Germline assignment: CDR1 SQVTM and CDR2 ANQGSEA. V gave up 4 bases and J gave up 9 bases; unmatched junction bases: 8. The chain joins TRBV29-1 to TRBJ2-1; 8 nucleotides align to TRBD2. Sequencing input: blood. The clonotype was recovered from a woman between 35 and 50 years old in good health. CDR3 in amino acids: CSVGTASGSEQFF. CDR3 bases: TGCAGCGTTGGAACAGCCAGCGGGAGTGAGCAGTTCTTC.